One and the same sample provided the 12 T cell receptor beta chains below, sequenced in a study of vaccination effects on CD4 cells after COVID-19. These receptors are not linked to any known antigen. Antigen-specific CD4+ T cells expanded by the ViraFEST assay with viral peptide pools were then sequenced. Scientists isolated CD4+ T cells after an approximately ten-day culture period ended. Participants were vaccinated with two doses of either the BNT162b2 or mRNA-1273 vaccine. Assay used: immunoSEQ multiplex PCR; TCRdb lists only in-frame clones, some missing. The sample includes approximately 28,000 clones, 80% to 85% of them seen just once. The sample in question was CD4+ T cells from PBMCs cultured with SARS-CoV-2 spike peptides, obtained after COVID-19 vaccination. The receptors shown here come from a human donor who received a COVID-19 vaccine. Some clones in this sample may be carry-over from other donors' samples.

This chain uses TRBV19 with TRBJ2-5, with 8 bases lining up with TRBD2. CDR3 length: 13 residues. The V and J ends lost 9 bases and 5 bases, in that order; junction bases with no gene match: 8. Germline V gene lookup returns CDR1 LNHDA and CDR2 SQIVND (reference sequence). This CDR3 is CASQPGGAETQYF. CDR3 DNA sequence: TGTGCCAGCCAGCCCGGGGGGGCGGAGACCCAGTACTTC.

V is TRBV15 and J is TRBJ1-5; D uncertain. Between the trimmed V and J ends, which lost 0 bases and 7 bases, there was a span of 22 bases. Germline V gene data show CDR1 as LNHNV and CDR2 as YYDKDF (reference sequence). The CDR3 has 18 amino acids. The CDR3 here is CATSRDKLQQTERQPQHF. In DNA, the CDR3 is TGTGCCACCAGCAGAGATAAGTTACAACAAACAGAGAGACAGCCCCAGCATTTT.

The chain uses TRBV7-2 and TRBJ2-1; 9 nucleotides line up with TRBD2. V shed 1 base and J 5 bases; nucleotides not matched to a gene: 9. The CDR3 length is 17 residues. The germline gives CDR1 SGHTA, CDR2 FQGNSA. The CDR3 DNA reads TGTGCCAGCAGCTTAGGGGACCTAGCGGGGAACCACAATGAGCAGTTCTTC. It encodes CASSLGDLAGNHNEQFF. The whole variable domain, filled in from reference TRBV7-2 and TRBJ2-1, reads GAGVSQSPSNKVTEKGKDVELRCDPISGHTALYWYRQSLGQGLEFLIYFQGNSAPDKSGLPSDRFSAERTGGSVSTLTIQRTQQEDSAVYLCASSLGDLAGNHNEQFFGPGTRLTVL.

The chain carries TRBV6-5 and TRBJ2-7, with 7 bases fitting TRBD1. Looked up from germline, CDR1 is MNHEY and CDR2 is SVGAGI. Germline trimming cut 10 bases from V and 0 bases from J; bases unmatched to any gene: 9. This CDR3 has 14 amino acids. The CDR3 DNA is TGTGCCACCAAAAGGGGGCTAAGCTCCTACGAGCAGTACGTC. It codes for CATKRGLSSYEQYV.

The V call is TRBV5-1, the J call TRBJ1-2; weak D call: TRBD1 (6 bases). V lost 0 bases and J lost 2, with 8 bases in between. The CDR3 length is 14 residues. Germline V CDR1 and CDR2: SGHRS, YFSETQ. CDR3: CASSLGQANYGYTF. The DNA for the CDR3 is TGCGCCAGCAGCTTGGGACAGGCCAACTATGGCTACACCTTC.

The chain is built from TRBV5-1 and TRBJ2-1; 9 nucleotides agree with TRBD1. Germline assignment: CDR1 SGHRS and CDR2 YFSETQ. Unmatched junction bases numbered 6, after V lost 0 bases and J lost 8 bases. This CDR3 region has 15 residues. The CDR3 sequence is CASSLGDRERDEQFF. CDR3 bases: TGCGCCAGCAGCTTGGGGGACAGGGAGCGGGATGAGCAGTTCTTC.

This sequence joins TRBV5-1 and TRBJ2-5; 12 nucleotides line up with TRBD2. The CDR3 runs to 18 residues. Germline values: CDR1 SGHRS, CDR2 YFSETQ. V shed 3 bases, J shed 1 base, and the junction held 10 bases outside the gene matches. The CDR3 reads CASSSTTSGGPIQETQYF. CDR3 nucleotides: TGCGCCAGCAGCTCTACGACTAGCGGGGGACCAATCCAAGAGACCCAGTACTTC. Filled out from reference TRBV5-1 and TRBJ2-5, the complete variable domain reads KAGVTQTPRYLIKTRGQQVTLSCSPISGHRSVSWYQQTPGQGLQFLFEYFSETQRNKGNFPGRFSGRQFSNSRSEMNVSTLELGDSALYLCASSSTTSGGPIQETQYFGPGTRLLVL.

The J gene is TRBJ1-5, the V gene TRBV4-2; D might be TRBD1 (5 bases). Trimming shortened V by 3 bases and J by 0 bases, and 18 bases separated the two germline ends. The germline V gene has CDR1 LGHNA and CDR2 YNFKEQ. The CDR3 contains 18 residues. CDR3 coding DNA: TGTGCCAGCAGCCAGACATCGGGGCTATTGGGTAGCAATCAGCCCCAGCATTTT. Encoded protein: CASSQTSGLLGSNQPQHF.

The chain couples TRBV10-2 to TRBJ2-5; D gene unclear. The germline gives CDR1 WSHSY, CDR2 SAAADI. This CDR3 region has 12 residues. V was cut by 0 bases and J by 4 bases, with 3 bases left in between. The CDR3 nucleotides are TGCGCCAGCAGTGAGTCGGGAGAGACCCAGTACTTC. Translation gives CASSESGETQYF.

V is TRBV24-1 and J is TRBJ2-5, with D possibly being TRBD1 (5 bases). Trimming shortened V by 3 bases and J by 4 bases, and 20 bases separated the two germline ends. The CDR3 loop spans 17 amino acids. CDR1 and CDR2 from the germline V gene are KGHDR and SFDVKD. The CDR3 is CATSDPKAPGMGETQYF. CDR3 in DNA: TGTGCCACCAGTGATCCGAAGGCCCCAGGGATGGGAGAGACCCAGTACTTC.

V is TRBV9 and J is TRBJ1-6; the D is unclear. Germline V gene data show CDR1 as SGDLS and CDR2 as YYNGEE. V shed 4 bases and J shed 0 bases, with 8 bases lying between them. This CDR3 contains 15 residues. The DNA for the CDR3 is TGTGCCAGCAGCAAGCTAAGCTCCTATAATTCACCCCTCCACTTT. Its protein is CASSKLSSYNSPLHF.

V is TRBV10-3 and J is TRBJ1-1; 7 nucleotides line up with TRBD1. The CDR3 covers 14 residues. Germline CDR1 ENHRY, CDR2 SYGVKD. Unmatched junction bases numbered 9, after V lost 10 bases and J lost 1 base. CDR3 DNA: TGTGCCACCGATGAAACAGGGGCGAACACTGAAGCTTTCTTT. Amino acids: CATDETGANTEAFF.